The 23 T cell receptor beta chains presented below share a single source sample, sequenced in a study of metastatic and nonmetastatic thyroid tumors. TCRdb re-called the PCR reads through MiXCR. Counted here are 90,000 or so clones, around 7.8% occurring once; the ten biggest clones make up roughly 9%. Each patient came to thyroid surgery without any prior treatment (of any kind). Specimen: blood. The receptors derive from a female donor with papillary thyroid cancer or a benign thyroid nodule (not recorded which). Some clones in this sample may be carry-over from other donors' samples.

This clone was seen ten or more times. The chain links TRBV7-9 to TRBJ2-7, with a possible D match to TRBD1 (6 bases). From germline, CDR1 is SEHNR and CDR2 FQNEAQ (reference sequence). V gave up 2 bases and J gave up 12 bases, with 11 bases separating them. The CDR3 is 11 amino acids. For the CDR3, the DNA is TGTGCCAGCAGCTTAAAGGACAGAGGGTACTTC. This encodes CASSLKDRGYF.

This clone was recorded a few times. The V gene is TRBV28, the J gene TRBJ1-1, with D possibly TRBD1 on 6 matching bases. CDR3 size: 15 residues. The germline V and J ends were trimmed by 2 bases and 0 bases, with 10 bases remaining between them. Germline loops: CDR1 MDHEN, CDR2 SYDVKM. CDR3 sequence reads: CASSLNGDMNTEAFF. The DNA for the CDR3 is TGTGCCAGCAGTTTAAACGGGGACATGAACACTGAAGCTTTCTTT.

This clone was recorded at least ten times. The chain couples TRBV12-3 or TRBV12-4 to TRBJ1-2; D not resolved. This CDR3 has 13 amino acids. V was trimmed by 3 bases and J by 0 bases, leaving 5 bases between them. The CDR3 nucleotides read TGTGCCAGCAGTTTTAAGCCTAACTATGGCTACACCTTC. It yields the protein CASSFKPNYGYTF.

This clone came up many times. The CDR3 region is CASSVVSSGENEQFF. CDR3 nucleotide sequence: TGTGCCAGCAGCGTAGTATCTAGCGGAGAGAATGAGCAGTTCTTC. J is TRBJ2-1 and V is TRBV9, with 7 bases lining up with TRBD2. The CDR3 consists of 15 residues. CDR1 and CDR2 (germline): SGDLS, YYNGEE. The ends lost 0 bases at V and 7 bases at J; junction bases unmatched: 7.

This clone was recorded many times. The chain links TRBV28 to TRBJ1-1; 9 bases align to TRBD1. This CDR3 has 16 amino acids. Germline V gene data show CDR1 as MDHEN and CDR2 as SYDVKM. Germline trimming cut 5 bases from V and 1 base from J; bases unmatched to any gene: 8. The CDR3 DNA sequence: TGTGCCAGCAGTGCCCCCCCGGGACAGGGGAACACTGAAGCTTTCTTT. Translation gives CASSAPPGQGNTEAFF. The full variable domain, its missing parts supplied by reference TRBV28 and TRBJ1-1, is DVKVTQSSRYLVKRTGEKVFLECVQDMDHENMFWYRQDPGLGLRLIYFSYDVKMKEKGDIPEGYSVSREKKERFSLILESASTNQTSMYLCASSAPPGQGNTEAFFGQGTRLTVV.

The sample holds many counts of this clone. J is TRBJ2-3 and V is TRBV18; 10 nucleotides match TRBD2. CDR3 length equals 14 residues. Unmatched junction bases numbered 9, after V lost 9 bases and J lost 6 bases. In germline, CDR1 is KGHSH, CDR2 LQKENI. The CDR3 region is CASQTGTSVDTQYF. The DNA for the CDR3 is TGTGCCAGTCAGACCGGGACTAGCGTGGATACGCAGTATTTT.

This clone was counted between two and nine times. This rearrangement joins TRBV6-1 to TRBJ1-2, with TRBD1 matching over 10 bases. The V gene end was trimmed by 2 bases and the J gene end by 7 bases; junction bases not matched to a gene: 7. CDR3 length equals 15 residues. From germline, CDR1 is MNHNS and CDR2 SASEGT. The CDR3 region is CASSESTGGYGGYTF. The CDR3 DNA is TGTGCCAGCAGTGAATCGACAGGGGGCTATGGTGGCTACACCTTC.

A word on this clone: This may stem from a read error, because a much larger clone lies one nucleotide away. This chain connects TRBV9 to TRBJ2-2; 8 bases fit TRBD2. The germline V gene encodes CDR1 SGDLS and CDR2 YYNGEE. The CDR3 spans 16 residues. The CDR3 DNA follows: TGTGCCAGCATCGTAGGACGGGGGGGCCTCACCGGGGAGCTGTTTTTT. It is translated as CASIVGRGGLTGELFF.

This clone was found a few times. A read error may explain this, as a much larger clone is one base away. This chain connects TRBV20-1 to TRBJ2-1; a possible D gene is TRBD2 (6 bases). Germline V CDR1 and CDR2: DFQATT, SNEGSKA (reference sequence). The CDR3 is 14 residues long. Trimming removed 5 bases from V and 0 bases from J, with 11 bases in between. CDR3 loop: CSAGGVSSYNEQFF. CDR3 nucleotides: TGCAGTGCTGGCGGGGTGAGCTCCTACAATGAGCAGTTCTTC.

The genes are TRBV20-1 and TRBJ2-1; 9 bases are shared with TRBD1. The CDR3 contains 14 residues. The germline CDR1 and CDR2 sequences are DFQATT and SNEGSKA (reference sequence). V shed 6 bases, J shed 6 bases, and the junction held 9 bases outside the gene matches. The CDR3 coding sequence is TGCAGTGCCTTTCCGGGACAGGGCGGCAATGAGCAGTTCTTC. It translates to CSAFPGQGGNEQFF.

The chain joins TRBV27 to TRBJ2-7; D gene uncertain. Trimming took off 0 bases at V and 2 bases at J, with 14 bases between the two ends. In germline, CDR1 is MNHEY, CDR2 SMNVEV (reference sequence). The CDR3 has 16 residues. Here the CDR3 DNA reads TGTGCCAGCAGTTTATCTTCAGATTCGTGGGCCTACGAGCAGTACTTC. Its protein product is CASSLSSDSWAYEQYF.

This clone was recorded many times. It may be a read error: a sequence one base away is much more abundant. The same CDR3 can be traced to other DNA sequences in this sample. The chain combines TRBV4-1 with TRBJ1-2; TRBD1 is a possible D gene (6 bases). The germline CDR1 and CDR2 sequences are MGHRA and YSYEKL. The CDR3 consists of 14 residues. DNA for the CDR3: TGCGCCAGCAGCCAAGATGCGGGGGGCACAGGCTGCACCTTC. It is translated as CASSQDAGGTGCTF.

This clone was counted many times. V gene TRBV7-9 combines with J gene TRBJ1-1; D is perhaps TRBD1 (5 bases). The germline V gene encodes CDR1 SEHNR and CDR2 FQNEAQ (reference sequence). The CDR3 is 14 residues long. The V and J ends lost 4 bases and 6 bases respectively, with 15 bases between them. CDR3: CASSSIRQGPEAFF. As DNA, the CDR3 is TGTGCCAGCAGCTCCATAAGGCAGGGTCCTGAAGCTTTCTTT.

The sample holds a few counts of this clone. The V gene is TRBV10-2, the J gene TRBJ1-5, with TRBD1 matching over 9 bases. Trimming removed 6 bases from V and 3 bases from J; junction bases left unmatched: 6. The CDR3 is made up of 15 amino acids. Germline V lookup: CDR1 WSHSY, CDR2 SAAADI. CDR3 sequence (DNA): TGCGCCAGCAGCGCACAGGGGGCGGACAATCAGCCCCAGCATTTT. Translation gives CASSAQGADNQPQHF.

This clone was seen many times. The chain combines TRBV4-1 with TRBJ1-1; D is ambiguous. From germline, CDR1 is MGHRA and CDR2 YSYEKL. Trimming stripped 4 bases from V and 4 bases from J, with 10 bases between. The length of the CDR3 is 13 residues. CDR3 amino acids: CASSRGPGTEAFF. The DNA of the CDR3 is TGCGCCAGCAGCCGAGGCCCTGGCACTGAAGCTTTCTTT.

A remark on this clone: A much larger clone differs from this one at a single base, so this may be a read error. This sequence joins TRBV12-3 or TRBV12-4 and TRBJ2-3, with D maybe TRBD1 (5 bases). The ends were cut back, 3 bases at V and 2 bases at J, with 12 bases in the middle. The CDR3 has 15 residues. The CDR3 DNA reads TGTGCCAGCAGTTTTAGACAGTCTATCACAGATACGCAGTATTTT. It yields the protein CASSFRQSITDTQYF.

This clone was recorded at least ten times. The gene calls are TRBV2 and TRBJ1-1; no definite D call. Germline loops: CDR1 SNHLY, CDR2 FYNNEI. The CDR3 is 15 residues long. V lost 8 bases and J 1 base, leaving 17 bases between the germline ends. The CDR3 sequence: CASCDVGKRNTEAFF. CDR3 nucleotide sequence: TGTGCCAGCTGCGATGTGGGGAAGCGGAACACTGAAGCTTTCTTT.

The V call is TRBV6-1, the J call TRBJ2-5, with 7 positions matching TRBD1. This CDR3 has 15 residues. The germline V gene has CDR1 MNHNS and CDR2 SASEGT. Losses at the gene ends were 6 bases for V and 7 bases for J; bases not matched to a gene: 14. The CDR3 DNA reads TGTGCCAGCAGAGACACAGGGGTGGATTGGGGGACCCAGTACTTC. Its translation: CASRDTGVDWGTQYF.

This clone was seen repeatedly, ten times or more. The chain couples TRBV6-4 to TRBJ1-4, with unresolved D. The CDR3 totals 13 residues. V shed 4 bases and J shed 3 bases, with 6 bases lying between them. Germline V gene lookup returns CDR1 MRHNA and CDR2 SNTAGT. CDR3 nucleotides: TGTGCCAGCAGTGCCGGGGCTAATGAAAAACTGTTTTTT. Protein product: CASSAGANEKLFF.

At least ten counts were recorded for this clone. This chain's CDR3 is CASSLTTSGGANEQFF. The CDR3 bases are TGCGCCAGCAGCTTGACGACTAGCGGGGGGGCCAATGAGCAGTTCTTC. The chain carries TRBV5-1 and TRBJ2-1, with TRBD2 matching 14 bases. The CDR3 runs to 16 residues. The V and J ends lost 1 base and 6 bases, in that order; junction bases with no gene match: 3. Germline CDR1 is SGHRS and CDR2 is YFSETQ.

This clone was detected many times. This chain links TRBV6-5 with TRBJ1-3, with D tentatively TRBD1 (5 bases). Per germline, CDR1 MNHEY and CDR2 SVGAGI. The CDR3 is 18 residues long. Trimming removed 0 bases at V and 4 bases at J, with 19 bases between. CDR3 sequence (DNA): TGTGCCAGCAGTTACTCGAGGCGGCAGGGCGAGTTCGGAAACACCATATATTTT. The encoded protein is CASSYSRRQGEFGNTIYF.

Many counts were recorded for this clone. The V gene is TRBV3-1, the J gene TRBJ1-4; D remains ambiguous. The germline gives CDR1 LGHDT, CDR2 YNNKEL (reference sequence). Trimming removed 0 bases from V and 8 bases from J, with 13 bases in between. The CDR3 runs to 15 residues. For the CDR3, the DNA is TGTGCCAGCAGCCAAGATCTGGGAGGAGGGGAAAAACTGTTTTTT. It is translated as CASSQDLGGGEKLFF.

As concerns this clone: A much larger clone lies a single base off, so this may be a read error. The V and J genes are TRBV5-1 and TRBJ1-1; D remains unclear. The CDR3 runs 15 residues. Germline V CDR1 and CDR2: SGHRS, YFSETQ. V shed 0 bases and J shed 0 bases, with 9 bases lying between them. Here the CDR3 DNA reads TGCGCCAGCAGCTTGGGAGTGCAGCTGAACACTGAAGCTTTCTTT. Translated, it gives CASSLGVQLNTEAFF.